The T cell receptor beta chain under discussion was sequenced for a study of blood T cells in healthy people across ages (dated by TCRdb to the mid-2010s). About the full investigation: Template switching captured roughly one uniquely barcoded TCR beta cDNA molecule per two T cells in model experiments. Two additional independent replicas of 1 million unique cDNA reads from the same blood draw were analyzed for two donors (one aged 18 to 30 and one aged 80 or older). Donors were grouped into four age groups: young (average about 15 years), middle-aged (under 40), aged (around 60) and long-lived (roughly 80). To avoid experimental bias, donors of different ages were distributed randomly across sequencing lanes. Using deep sequencing normalized with unique cDNA molecular identifiers, the study measured how TCR beta repertoire diversity changes with age. The paper as a whole reports these results and caveats: Donor CMV infection status was unknown, potentially confounding age-related changes in expanded clonotypes. Observed TCR beta diversity per million T cells fell roughly linearly with age, and a significant reduction was already apparent by age roughly 40. Estimates of total diversity from one million sequenced T cells were regarded as lower bounds and underestimates. Compared with the aged group, the long-lived group had more naive CD4+ T cells, fewer expanded clones and increased TCR diversity, a pattern suggesting age selection. Since profiling was done on bulk unsorted PBMCs, naive and antigen-experienced compartments could not be conclusively compared. There was a strong correlation between observed TCR beta diversity and the percentage of naive T cells measured by flow cytometry.

The donors were 40 or so Caucasian individuals from Russia, aged roughly 6 to 100 years, who were systemically healthy. Each donor gave ten milliliters of peripheral blood, collected into EDTA-treated Vacutainer tubes. Ficoll-Paque density-gradient centrifugation was used to isolate PBMCs, with at least 6 million per sample. Trizol reagent was used to extract total RNA from the PBMCs, yielding at least 5.5 micrograms per sample. Naive CD45RAhigh/CD27high T cell percentages were measured by flow cytometry on a PBMC aliquot from every donor. Sequences SQVTM (CDR1) and ANQGSEA (CDR2) are obtained from the germline V gene. The CDR3 covers 10 residues, taking in both the cysteine and the phenylalanine. The only DNA kept is the CDR3, 30 bases in frame from the first base. The trim is 5 bases for V and 9 bases for J, with a gap of 10 bases between the germline ends. On this clonotype: What this receptor recognizes is not known. No base quality values were provided; no much bigger clone lies one nucleotide off.

Libraries came from 5' RACE. A second PCR of roughly 7 to 12 cycles was performed with a sample-barcoded 5' primer and a J-beta primer mix. Each TCR beta cDNA molecule received a unique molecular identifier from a template-switch 5' adaptor carrying 12 random nucleotides. At least 2.5 million CDR3-containing paired-end reads were obtained from each sample. First-strand cDNA was synthesized from all RNA with the Mint cDNA synthesis kit, primed by a TRBC-specific oligonucleotide. Following uracil-DNA glycosylase treatment, a first 18-cycle PCR with universal primers M1SS and BC2_uni_R was performed on all cDNA. Regarding the original processing steps: For normalization, 1 million high-quality reads were randomly selected from each sample, with every read carrying a distinct molecular identifier. Reads with shared molecular identifiers were discarded instead of being binned into consensus sequences. CDR3 identification, clonotype clustering and error correction used MiTCR with a Q25 quality threshold and the strictest error-elimination algorithm. Lower-bound total TCR beta diversity was estimated with a nonparametric unseen species model using Euler transformation. TCRdb passed the public sequencing reads through fastp at Q25 and MiXCR, retaining productive beta sequences. Records with the same CDR3 protein are collapsed into one entry carrying the most frequent genes and DNA. The V and J calls, along with clone size, are taken from TCRdb and not from the paper's own processing. In all, the sample holds 1,800,000 or so distinct CDR3 sequences, and approximately 39% of those were seen once. The ten largest account for under 30% of the sample.

The material sequenced was blood. The sequence is built from TRBV29-1 and TRBJ2-5; confidence is insufficient to name the D gene. This clonotype was obtained from a human donor in good health. The CDR3 has the sequence CSVLSFAQYF. The base sequence is TGCAGCGTTTTATCGTTTGCCCAGTACTTC.